The 32 T cell receptor beta chains given below trace back to one sample, sequenced in a study of blood T cell repertoires in COVID-19. Repertoires were generated with immunoSEQ multiplex PCR, while TCRdb's copy carries only in-frame clones and drops some. This sample has 170,000 or so clones; roughly 89% occur once, and the top ten carry roughly an eighth. The sequencing input was peripheral blood. These receptor sequences come from a woman aged 65 to 85 with COVID-19, enrolled during active disease.

The gene calls are TRBV4-1 and TRBJ2-7, with 7 positions matching TRBD1. The CDR3 sequence is 13 residues long. Germline V gives CDR1 MGHRA, CDR2 YSYEKL. V was clipped by 2 bases and J by 6 bases; unmatched bases: 4. The CDR3 loop reads CASSQTTGLEQYF. CDR3 bases: TGCGCCAGCAGCCAAACGACAGGGCTCGAGCAGTACTTC.

V usage is TRBV24-1 and J usage is TRBJ1-1; D gene unclear. This CDR3 has 15 amino acids. V was shortened by 3 bases and J by 0 bases, with 10 bases between the two germline ends. Germline lookup yields CDR1 KGHDR and CDR2 SFDVKD. In nucleotides, the CDR3 is TGTGCCACCAGTGATCCCCCTCTTTTGAACACTGAAGCTTTCTTT. Its translation is CATSDPPLLNTEAFF.

The rearrangement joins TRBV29-1 to TRBJ1-1; the match to TRBD1 covers 7 bases. The V gene's germline CDR1 is SQVTM and CDR2 ANQGSEA. Losses at the gene ends were 6 bases for V and 0 bases for J; bases not matched to a gene: 7. The CDR3 has 14 residues. CDR3 amino acids: CSVNYRGVNTEAFF. The CDR3 DNA reads TGCAGCGTCAATTACAGGGGAGTGAACACTGAAGCTTTCTTT.

The chain employs TRBV21-1 and TRBJ1-5; the DNA was not used to check the table's D call, TRBD1. TRBV21-1 corresponds to a pseudogene. CDR3 length: 18 amino acids. DNA for the CDR3: TGTGCCAGCAGCATTATAGGGACAGGGGAGATTAGCAATCAGCCCCAGCATTTT. Protein: CASSIIGTGEISNQPQHF.

Only one count was recorded for this clone. V gene TRBV3-1 (or the pseudogene TRBV3-2) combines with J gene TRBJ2-3; 8 bases are shared with TRBD2. V dropped 6 bases and J dropped 3; count of bases not matched to a gene: 5. CDR3 length equals 14 residues. Germline loops: CDR1 LGHDT, CDR2 YNNKEL (reference sequence). The CDR3 nucleotides read TGTGCCAGCAGTCTCAGCGGGAGTACAGATACGCAGTATTTT. The encoded protein is CASSLSGSTDTQYF.

V gene TRBV28 combines with J gene TRBJ1-5; D unclear. In germline, CDR1 is MDHEN, CDR2 SYDVKM. Trimming cost V 3 bases and J 9 bases, with 15 bases left between them. The CDR3 is 14 amino acids. The CDR3 sequence is CASSLTGLTGPQHF. CDR3 in DNA: TGTGCCAGCAGTTTGACTGGACTCACGGGGCCCCAGCATTTT.

The rearrangement links TRBV7-3 to TRBJ1-2; TRBD1 aligns across 7 bases. V gave up 2 bases and J gave up 6 bases; unmatched junction bases: 6. In germline, CDR1 is SGHTA, CDR2 FQGTGA. The CDR3 totals 14 residues. This CDR3 is CASSLDRAENGYTF. The CDR3 nucleotides are TGTGCCAGCAGCTTAGACAGGGCCGAAAATGGCTACACCTTC.

The chain has TRBV5-4 and TRBJ2-3, with no clear D. The germline V gene has CDR1 SGHNT and CDR2 YYREEE (reference sequence). V was shortened by 0 bases and J by 0 bases, with 5 bases between the two germline ends. The CDR3 has 14 amino acids. The CDR3 reads CASSLGPSTDTQYF. For the CDR3, the DNA is TGTGCCAGCAGCTTGGGTCCGAGCACAGATACGCAGTATTTT.

CDR3 residues: CAWGSMSQETQYF. In DNA, the CDR3 is TGTGCCTGGGGGAGCATGTCTCAAGAGACCCAGTACTTC. The chain employs TRBV30 and TRBJ2-5; D might be TRBD2 (5 bases). Germline V gene data show CDR1 as GTSNPN and CDR2 as SVGIG (reference sequence). Deletions cut 5 bases from V and 2 bases from J, with 12 bases between. The CDR3 length is 13 residues.

This clone was observed a single time. CDR3 DNA: TGCGCCAGCAGCCAAGGTCCAAGGGGATCAGGAAACACCATATATTTT. Residues: CASSQGPRGSGNTIYF. V and J are TRBV4-3 and TRBJ1-3, with D perhaps TRBD1 (5 bases). The CDR3 totals 16 residues. V was trimmed by 1 base and J by 4 bases, leaving 14 bases between them. CDR1 LGHNA and CDR2 YSLEER come from the germline V gene.

The rearrangement links TRBV6-5 to TRBJ1-2; the D gene is possibly TRBD1 (6 bases). Trimming pared 6 bases from V and 7 bases from J, leaving 12 bases between. The CDR3 is made up of 12 amino acids. CDR1 and CDR2 (germline): MNHEY, SVGAGI. The CDR3 is CASRTTGFGYTF. The CDR3 DNA follows: TGTGCCAGCAGAACCACAGGGTTTGGCTACACCTTC.

The rearrangement joins TRBV30 to TRBJ1-5; tentative D call: TRBD1 (5 bases). There are 14 residues in the CDR3. Trimming took off 2 bases at V and 9 bases at J, with 17 bases between the two ends. Per the germline V gene, CDR1 is GTSNPN and CDR2 is SVGIG (reference sequence). The DNA of the CDR3 is TGTGCCTGGAGTCCCGGGGGGGTGGTTCTGCCCCAGCATTTT. Its translation is CAWSPGGVVLPQHF.

The rearrangement uses TRBV11-3 and TRBJ2-5; D may be TRBD2 (5 bases). Germline CDR1 SGHNT, CDR2 YENEEA. The CDR3 is made up of 15 amino acids. Deletions cut 1 base from V and 5 bases from J, with 14 bases between. CDR3 loop: CASSLGIARGETQYF. The CDR3 DNA reads TGTGCCAGCAGCTTAGGGATAGCCCGAGGGGAGACCCAGTACTTC.

The chain links TRBV3-1 (or the pseudogene TRBV3-2) to TRBJ2-1, with 11 bases identical to TRBD2. Germline V lookup: CDR1 LGHDT, CDR2 YNNKEL (reference sequence). The CDR3 is 15 residues long. V lost 4 bases to trimming and J lost 4 bases; unmatched junction nucleotides: 3. CDR3 DNA sequence: TGTGCCAGCAGCCCTTTAGCGGGAGGGTACAATGAGCAGTTCTTC. Its translation is CASSPLAGGYNEQFF.

This clone was seen only once. The chain recombines TRBV11-3 with TRBJ1-2; D uncertain. Trimming shortened V by 0 bases and J by 2 bases, and 4 bases separated the two germline ends. Looked up from germline, CDR1 is SGHNT and CDR2 is YENEEA. This CDR3 contains 13 residues. The CDR3 reads CASSLEANYGYTF. Written as DNA, the CDR3 is TGTGCCAGCAGCTTAGAGGCCAACTATGGCTACACCTTC. Based on the CDR3 plus reference TRBV11-3 and TRBJ1-2, the full variable domain is EAGVVQSPRYKIIEKKQPVAFWCNPISGHNTLYWYLQNLGQGPELLIRYENEEAVDDSQLPKDRFSAERLKGVDSTLKIQPAELGDSAVYLCASSLEANYGYTFGSGTRLTVV.

The V gene is TRBV19, the J gene TRBJ2-5; 7 nucleotides align to TRBD1. The CDR3 consists of 13 residues. Trimming took 8 bases from V and 5 from J; bases not matched to a gene: 8. The germline V gene has CDR1 LNHDA and CDR2 SQIVND (reference sequence). CDR3 sequence (DNA): TGTGCCAGTGGATCGACAGGGTCGGAGACCCAGTACTTC. This gives the protein CASGSTGSETQYF.

The V and J genes are TRBV4-2 and TRBJ1-1; D unclear. V was shortened by 4 bases and J by 5 bases, with 11 bases between the two germline ends. This CDR3 has 13 residues. The germline CDR1 and CDR2 sequences are LGHNA and YNFKEQ. CDR3 bases: TGTGCCAGCAGCCCCCAACCGGGGACTGAAGCTTTCTTT. Translated, it gives CASSPQPGTEAFF.

V usage is TRBV11-3 and J usage is TRBJ1-1; a possible D gene is TRBD1 (5 bases). Germline CDR1 is SGHNT and CDR2 is YENEEA. The CDR3 runs 13 residues. Deletions cut 3 bases from V and 9 bases from J, with 14 bases between. The chain's CDR3 is CASSLVSRTKAFF. DNA of the CDR3: TGTGCCAGCAGCTTGGTTTCTAGGACAAAAGCTTTCTTT.

V gene TRBV6-1 combines with J gene TRBJ1-2; no firm D call. This CDR3 comprises 16 residues. The germline V gene encodes CDR1 MNHNS and CDR2 SASEGT. Deletions cut 2 bases from V and 4 bases from J, with 17 bases between. CDR3 region: CASSELPISATYGYTF. CDR3 nucleotide sequence: TGTGCCAGCAGTGAACTCCCCATCAGTGCAACCTATGGCTACACCTTC.

The chain joins TRBV19 to TRBJ1-5; 7 bases map to TRBD1. The germline gives CDR1 LNHDA, CDR2 SQIVND (reference sequence). V dropped 4 bases and J dropped 5; count of bases not matched to a gene: 8. The CDR3 loop spans 15 amino acids. In nucleotides, the CDR3 is TGTGCCAGTAGTACCGGCGGAGGGGGCGATCAGCCCCAGCATTTT. Translation gives CASSTGGGGDQPQHF.

The count of this clone is one. This chain links TRBV25-1 with TRBJ1-2; 10 bases align to TRBD1. The CDR3 has 13 residues. Germline trimming cut 1 base from V and 7 bases from J; bases unmatched to any gene: 0. CDR1 and CDR2 from the germline V gene are MGHDK and SYGVNS. CDR3 residues: CASSEWTGGGYTF. In DNA form, the CDR3 reads TGTGCCAGCAGTGAATGGACAGGGGGTGGCTACACCTTC.

This clone has a handful of counts. This chain joins TRBV5-1 and TRBJ1-1; D ambiguous. V lost 0 bases to trimming and J lost 1 base, with 7 bases between them. The CDR3 has 14 amino acids. In germline, CDR1 is SGHRS, CDR2 YFSETQ. This CDR3 reads CASSLEPSNTEAFF. The CDR3 region has the DNA TGCGCCAGCAGCTTGGAGCCGTCGAACACTGAAGCTTTCTTT.

The CDR3 region has the DNA TGTGCCAGCAGAACAACAGGGGGCTTTGGTTCCTACGAGCAGTACTTC. This codes for CASRTTGGFGSYEQYF. The chain is built from TRBV27 and TRBJ2-7; 9 nucleotides match TRBD1. Trimming at V came to 6 bases and at J to 1 base, leaving 10 bases not matched to a gene. Germline CDR1 is MNHEY and CDR2 is SMNVEV (reference sequence). The CDR3 runs 16 residues.

This clone showed up just a few times. The chain uses TRBV21-1 and TRBJ1-3; whether TRBD1, the table's D call, matches the DNA was not checked. TRBV21-1 is given as a pseudogene. This CDR3 is built from 19 residues. The CDR3 here is CASSKIIKTGGLFGNTIYF. In DNA, the CDR3 is TGTGCCAGCAGCAAAATTATTAAGACAGGGGGCTTATTCGGAAACACCATATATTTT.

The chain combines TRBV6-6 with TRBJ2-7; 11 nucleotides align to TRBD2. The junction had 3 bases not matched to a gene; V was cut back by 5 bases and J by 0 bases. There are 15 residues in the CDR3. CDR1 is MNHNY, CDR2 SVGAGI, per germline (reference sequence). Here the CDR3 reads CASSGTSGFSYEQYF. The CDR3 coding sequence is TGTGCCAGCAGTGGGACTAGCGGCTTCTCCTACGAGCAGTACTTC.

This clone was seen only once. The V gene is TRBV11-1, the J gene TRBJ1-1, with 7 bases fitting TRBD1. This CDR3 has 13 amino acids. Losses at the gene ends were 5 bases for V and 7 bases for J; bases not matched to a gene: 7. Germline V gene lookup returns CDR1 SGHAT and CDR2 FQDESV (reference sequence). CDR3 nucleotide sequence: TGTGCCAGCAGCCCCGACAGGGAGTATGAAGCTTTCTTT. It yields the protein CASSPDREYEAFF.

The rearrangement uses TRBV19 and TRBJ2-5; D ambiguous. The germline gives CDR1 LNHDA, CDR2 SQIVND (reference sequence). With 1 base removed from V and 5 bases from J, the gap between germline ends came to 8 bases. CDR3 length equals 13 residues. The CDR3 sequence is CASSIGRTETQYF. The DNA of the CDR3 is TGTGCCAGTAGTATAGGTAGAACGGAGACCCAGTACTTC.

In its sample, this clone was seen once. This chain connects TRBV28 to TRBJ2-1; 7 bases line up with TRBD1. This CDR3 spans 13 amino acids. Trimming removed 5 bases from V and 10 bases from J; junction bases left unmatched: 8. Germline V gene sequence: CDR1 MDHEN, CDR2 SYDVKM. In nucleotides, the CDR3 is TGTGCCAGCAGTCTGACAGGGATGGAGGAGCAGTTCTTC. Protein: CASSLTGMEEQFF.

The rearrangement uses TRBV11-2 and TRBJ2-2; weak D call: TRBD2 (6 bases). This CDR3 has 15 amino acids. Germline CDR1 and CDR2: SGHAT and FQNNGV. V dropped 2 bases and J dropped 5 bases, with 12 bases sitting between them. In nucleotides, the CDR3 is TGTGCCAGCAGCTTAAACGGGGGTGGGACCGGGGAGCTGTTTTTT. Residues: CASSLNGGGTGELFF.

This chain links TRBV7-3 with TRBJ2-7; D might be TRBD2 (6 bases). The CDR3 sequence is 13 residues long. Germline assignment: CDR1 SGHTA and CDR2 FQGTGA. Between the trimmed V and J ends, which lost 2 bases and 5 bases, there was a span of 10 bases. The chain's CDR3 is CASSLAGLDEQYF. CDR3 in DNA: TGTGCCAGCAGCTTAGCGGGACTCGACGAGCAGTACTTC.

The chain joins TRBV18 to TRBJ2-6; D remains unclear. V was trimmed by 2 bases and J by 0 bases, leaving 8 bases between them. Looked up from germline, CDR1 is KGHSH and CDR2 is LQKENI. The CDR3 covers 16 residues. CDR3 nucleotide sequence: TGTGCCAGCTCACCAAGCAGGAACTCTGGGGCCAACGTCCTGACTTTC. The encoded protein is CASSPSRNSGANVLTF.

As to this clone: At the DNA level, this CDR3 is encoded by other sequences in the same sample as well. The chain joins TRBV2 to TRBJ2-3; possible D gene TRBD2, 5 bases. Per germline, CDR1 SNHLY and CDR2 FYNNEI. The CDR3 has 11 residues. V lost 9 bases and J lost 6, with 10 bases in between. The CDR3 DNA reads as TGTGCCAGTCGGGGTGCGGATACGCAGTATTTT. Its protein is CASRGADTQYF.